The source of this T cell receptor beta chain is a study of OX40 agonist ivuxolimab in advanced cancers. Sequencing used immunoSEQ multiplex PCR; TCRdb keeps in-frame clones, though not all of them. This table holds approximately 55,000 clones, 75% to 90% found once. Germline V gives CDR1 SQVTM, CDR2 ANQGSEA. Trimming left V 8 bases short and J 5 bases short, with 19 bases between. CDR3 length: 13 residues. The V and J genes are TRBV29-1 and TRBJ2-7; possible D gene TRBD2, 5 bases. The receptor was derived from an adult with an advanced solid tumor such as melanoma, head and neck, liver or kidney cancer. The sequences come from CD4+ or CD8+ T cells sorted from blood, collected in a trial of the OX40 agonist ivuxolimab. CDR3 loop: CSLPAAASHEQYF. The CDR3 DNA reads as TGCAGCCTTCCAGCGGCAGCTTCCCACGAGCAGTACTTC.